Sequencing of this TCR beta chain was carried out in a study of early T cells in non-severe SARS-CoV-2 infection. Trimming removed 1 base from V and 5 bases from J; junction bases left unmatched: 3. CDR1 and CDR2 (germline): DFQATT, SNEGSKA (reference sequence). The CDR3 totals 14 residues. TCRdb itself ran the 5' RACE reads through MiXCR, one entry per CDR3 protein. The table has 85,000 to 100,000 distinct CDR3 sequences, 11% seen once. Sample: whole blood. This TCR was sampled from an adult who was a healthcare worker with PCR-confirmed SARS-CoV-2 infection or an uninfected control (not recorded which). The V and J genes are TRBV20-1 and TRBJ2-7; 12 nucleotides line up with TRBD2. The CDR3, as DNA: TGCAGTGCTAGAGCACTAGCGGGAGGTGACGAGCAGTACTTC. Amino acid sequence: CSARALAGGDEQYF.